This T cell receptor beta chain appears in the sequencing data of a study of blood T cell repertoires in COVID-19 (dated by TCRdb to between 2020 and 2021). About the study as a whole: Recovered participants in ImmuneRACE Cohort 3 were defined by two consecutive negative NP/OP PCR tests, clearance by a healthcare professional, or resolution of symptoms. The collaborator samples originated in the United States, Italy and Spain and spanned the acute and convalescent phases of COVID-19. The prospective study material was composed of cDNA or gDNA derived from T cells, B-cell-depleted T cells, or PBMCs. The dataset comprised deeply sampled blood TCRbeta repertoires from subjects exposed to, actively infected with, or recovered from COVID-19. The repertoires were released in a freely available public database intended as a resource for research on the immune response to SARS-CoV-2. Samples came from the ongoing ImmuneRACE study (first 160 participants) plus 1,254 subjects from 6 global collaborators. The sample metadata nearly always contained a de-identified subject ID, COVID-19 status, age in years and sex. Where available, HLA class I and class II types were obtained from metadata supplied by the sample provider rather than from assay-based typing. On the study overall, not on this receptor specifically: Clinical and demographic metadata were provided uncurated, with the amount varying by source and participant.

As for this clone: What antigen it recognizes has not been identified. Base qualities are not provided; no much larger clone lies one nucleotide away.

TCRbeta CDR3 regions were amplified from genomic DNA using the immunoSEQ Assay, a bias-controlled multiplex PCR. Per the original workflow: The number of nucleated cells in each sample was estimated from the amplification of reference gene primers within the assay. Sequence reads were collapsed and filtered to measure the absolute abundance of every unique TCRbeta CDR3 rearrangement. For each sample, productive Simpson clonality was calculated as the square root of Simpson's diversity index over productive rearrangements. TCRdb retrieved this table from immuneACCESS and kept in-frame rearrangements only. Not all clones are present; in checked studies, unresolved V genes account for under half, and no reason is known for the remainder. That table is the source of V, J and clone size, and D and trimming were worked out from the DNA. The sample table records 400,000 or so clones; around 87% of these occur just once. In total, the top ten clones hold roughly 1.9% of the sample.

In the prospective study, participants were about 18 to 95 years old, resided in fewer than 25 geographic areas of the United States, and were enrolled through a virtual design. In the prospective study, participants were assigned to cohorts based on the clinical history participants reported in a screening survey and a study questionnaire. Mobile phlebotomists in the prospective study collected whole blood, serum and a nasopharyngeal or oropharyngeal swab from every participant. Over a roughly 2-month period, participants in the prospective study had the option of providing additional blood draws and questionnaires. Before DNA extraction, blood samples from the prospective study were shipped at room temperature or frozen. Sequenced: PBMCs or T cells enriched from blood (not recorded which). The origin of this receptor is a man aged 35 to 55 in a cohort exposed to, infected with or recovered from COVID-19 (not recorded which).

CDR3 loop: CASGSFPGQGARSNQPQHF. The sequence in DNA is TGTGCTAGTGGTTCCTTCCCGGGACAGGGGGCAAGAAGCAATCAGCCCCAGCATTTT. Rearrangement joined TRBV12-5 to TRBJ1-5; TRBD1 agrees with 12 junctional bases. Ends trimmed: V by 4 bases, J by 1 base; bases unmatched to a gene: 11. The CDR3, cysteine through phenylalanine, is 19 amino acids long. The only DNA kept is the CDR3, 57 bases in frame from the first base. CDR1 and CDR2 are drawn from the germline V gene: LGHNT, FRNRAP. Beyond the CDR3, the reference TRBV12-5 and TRBJ1-5 genes provide the residues; the full variable domain reads: DARVTQTPRHKVTEMGQEVTMRCQPILGHNTVFWYRQTMMQGLELLAYFRNRAPLDDSGMPKDRFSAEMPDATLATLKIQPSEPRDSAVYFCASGSFPGQGARSNQPQHFGDGTRLSIL.